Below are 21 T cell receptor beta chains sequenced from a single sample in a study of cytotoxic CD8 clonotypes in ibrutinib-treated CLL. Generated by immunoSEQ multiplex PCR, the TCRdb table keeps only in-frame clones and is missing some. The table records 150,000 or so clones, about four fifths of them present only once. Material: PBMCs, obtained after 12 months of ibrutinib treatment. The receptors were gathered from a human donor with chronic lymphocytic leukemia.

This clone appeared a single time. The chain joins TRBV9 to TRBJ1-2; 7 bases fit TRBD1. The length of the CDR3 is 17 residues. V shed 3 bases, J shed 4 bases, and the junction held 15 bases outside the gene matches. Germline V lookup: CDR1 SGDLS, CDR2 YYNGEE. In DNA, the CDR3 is TGTGCCAGCAGCGAGAAAGAGGGGGCGCGACTTTTCTATGGCTACACCTTC. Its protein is CASSEKEGARLFYGYTF.

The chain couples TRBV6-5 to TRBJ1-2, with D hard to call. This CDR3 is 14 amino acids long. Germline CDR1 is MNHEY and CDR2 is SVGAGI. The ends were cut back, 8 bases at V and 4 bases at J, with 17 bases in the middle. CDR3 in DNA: TGTGCCAGCGCCGGAACCCCTTTACTCTATGGCTACACCTTC. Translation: CASAGTPLLYGYTF.

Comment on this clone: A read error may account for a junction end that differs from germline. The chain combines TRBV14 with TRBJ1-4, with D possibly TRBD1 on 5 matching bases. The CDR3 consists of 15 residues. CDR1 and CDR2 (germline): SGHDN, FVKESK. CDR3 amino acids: CASSPGVSSQGSIFF. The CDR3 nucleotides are TGTGCCAGCAGCCCCGGAGTCAGCTCTCAGGGTTCCATTTTCTTT.

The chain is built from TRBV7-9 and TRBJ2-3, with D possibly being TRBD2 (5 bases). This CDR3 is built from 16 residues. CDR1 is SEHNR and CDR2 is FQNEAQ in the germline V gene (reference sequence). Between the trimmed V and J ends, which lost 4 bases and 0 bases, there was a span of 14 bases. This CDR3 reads CASSSGSATSTDTQYF. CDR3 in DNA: TGTGCCAGCAGCTCCGGTAGCGCCACTAGCACAGATACGCAGTATTTT.

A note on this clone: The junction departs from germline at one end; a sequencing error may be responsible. The CDR3 DNA sequence: TGTGCCAGCGGCTTTAAGACAGGACTCACAGATACGCAGTATTTT. Translating it yields CASGFKTGLTDTQYF. This chain joins TRBV5-8 and TRBJ2-3, with a tentative D call TRBD1 (6 bases). The germline gives CDR1 SGHTS, CDR2 YDEGEE. The CDR3 is 15 amino acids.

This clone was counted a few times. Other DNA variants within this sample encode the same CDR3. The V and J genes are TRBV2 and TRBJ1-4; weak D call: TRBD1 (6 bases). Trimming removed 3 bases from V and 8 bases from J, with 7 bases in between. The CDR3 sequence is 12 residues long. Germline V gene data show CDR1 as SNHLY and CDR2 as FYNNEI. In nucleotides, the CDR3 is TGTGCCAGCAGTGACAGGGGAGAAAAACTGTTTTTT. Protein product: CASSDRGEKLFF.

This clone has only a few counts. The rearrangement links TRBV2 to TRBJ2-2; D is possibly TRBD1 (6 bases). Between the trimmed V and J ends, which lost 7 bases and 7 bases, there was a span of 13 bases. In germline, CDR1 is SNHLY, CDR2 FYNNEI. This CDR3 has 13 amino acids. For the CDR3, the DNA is TGTGCCAGCAAAAACAGGGCCATCGGGGAGCTGTTTTTT. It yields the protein CASKNRAIGELFF. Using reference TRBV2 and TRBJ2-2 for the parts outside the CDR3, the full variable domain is EPEVTQTPSHQVTQMGQEVILRCVPISNHLYFYWYRQILGQKVEFLVSFYNNEISEKSEIFDDQFSVERPDGSNFTLKIRSTKLEDSAMYFCASKNRAIGELFFGEGSRLTVL.

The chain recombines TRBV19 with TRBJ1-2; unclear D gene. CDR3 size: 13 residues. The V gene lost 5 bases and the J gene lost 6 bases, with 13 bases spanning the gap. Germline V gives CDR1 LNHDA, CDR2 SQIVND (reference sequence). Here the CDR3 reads CASSHGRTDGYTF. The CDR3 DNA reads TGTGCCAGTAGTCACGGACGGACCGATGGCTACACCTTC.

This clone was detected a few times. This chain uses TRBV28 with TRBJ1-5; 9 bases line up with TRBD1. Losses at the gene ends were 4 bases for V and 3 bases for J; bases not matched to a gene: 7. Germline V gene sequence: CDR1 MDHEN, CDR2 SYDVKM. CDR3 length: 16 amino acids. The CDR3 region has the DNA TGTGCCAGCAGTTCACCGGGACAGGGAAACAATCAGCCCCAGCATTTT. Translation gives CASSSPGQGNNQPQHF.

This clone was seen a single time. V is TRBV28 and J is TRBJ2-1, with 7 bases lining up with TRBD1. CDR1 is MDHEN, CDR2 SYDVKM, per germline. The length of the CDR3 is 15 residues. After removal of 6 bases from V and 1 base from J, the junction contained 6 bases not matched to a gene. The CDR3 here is CASRTGSGSYNEQFF. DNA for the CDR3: TGTGCCAGCAGGACAGGGTCCGGATCCTACAATGAGCAGTTCTTC.

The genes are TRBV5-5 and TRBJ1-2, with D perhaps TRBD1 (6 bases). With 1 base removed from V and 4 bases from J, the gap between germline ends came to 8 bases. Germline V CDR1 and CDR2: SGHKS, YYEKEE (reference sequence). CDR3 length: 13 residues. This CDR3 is CASSLSGAYGYTF. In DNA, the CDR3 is TGTGCCAGCAGCTTGTCAGGGGCCTATGGCTACACCTTC.

CDR3 amino acids: CASSLVPGGRTETQYF. CDR3 sequence (DNA): TGCGCCAGCAGCTTGGTCCCAGGGGGGAGGACAGAGACCCAGTACTTC. This sequence joins TRBV5-1 and TRBJ2-5, with TRBD1 as a possible D gene (7 bases). In germline, CDR1 is SGHRS, CDR2 YFSETQ. This CDR3 comprises 16 residues. Trimming took 0 bases from V and 4 from J, leaving 16 bases between them. Using reference TRBV5-1 and TRBJ2-5 for the parts outside the CDR3, the full variable domain is KAGVTQTPRYLIKTRGQQVTLSCSPISGHRSVSWYQQTPGQGLQFLFEYFSETQRNKGNFPGRFSGRQFSNSRSEMNVSTLELGDSALYLCASSLVPGGRTETQYFGPGTRLLVL.

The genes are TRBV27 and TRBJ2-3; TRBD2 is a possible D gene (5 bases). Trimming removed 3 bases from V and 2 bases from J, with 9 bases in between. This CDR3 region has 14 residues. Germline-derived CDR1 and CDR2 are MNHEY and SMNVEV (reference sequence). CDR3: CASSFETNTDTQYF. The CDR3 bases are TGTGCCAGCAGTTTCGAGACTAACACAGATACGCAGTATTTT.

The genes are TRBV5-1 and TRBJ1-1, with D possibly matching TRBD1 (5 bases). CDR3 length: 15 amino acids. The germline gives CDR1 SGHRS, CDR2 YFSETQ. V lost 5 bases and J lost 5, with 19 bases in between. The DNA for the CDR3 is TGCGCCAGCAGTTCGCCAGGGTCATCGACGACTGAAGCTTTCTTT. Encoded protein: CASSSPGSSTTEAFF.

The CDR3 DNA sequence: TGTGCCAGCAGTAAGGTTAGAGGGGGCAGAAACATTCAGTACTTC. This sequence encodes CASSKVRGGRNIQYF. The chain is built from TRBV28 and TRBJ2-4; TRBD1 agrees at 7 bases. Germline CDR1 MDHEN, CDR2 SYDVKM. J gave up 6 bases and V 5 bases, and 10 bases lay outside the gene matches. CDR3 length equals 15 residues.

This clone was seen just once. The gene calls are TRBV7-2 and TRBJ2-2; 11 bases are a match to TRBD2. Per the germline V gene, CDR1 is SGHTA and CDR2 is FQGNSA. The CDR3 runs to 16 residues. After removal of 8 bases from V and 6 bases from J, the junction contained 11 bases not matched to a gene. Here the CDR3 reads CASDPGELAGAGELFF. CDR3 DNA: TGTGCCAGCGATCCCGGCGAACTAGCGGGAGCCGGGGAGCTGTTTTTT.

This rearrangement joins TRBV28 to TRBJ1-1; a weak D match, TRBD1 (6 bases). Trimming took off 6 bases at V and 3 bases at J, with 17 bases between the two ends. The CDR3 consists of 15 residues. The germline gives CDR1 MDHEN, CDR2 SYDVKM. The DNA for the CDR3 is TGTGCCAGCAGGGCCCCCACAGGGACACACACTGAAGCTTTCTTT. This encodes CASRAPTGTHTEAFF.

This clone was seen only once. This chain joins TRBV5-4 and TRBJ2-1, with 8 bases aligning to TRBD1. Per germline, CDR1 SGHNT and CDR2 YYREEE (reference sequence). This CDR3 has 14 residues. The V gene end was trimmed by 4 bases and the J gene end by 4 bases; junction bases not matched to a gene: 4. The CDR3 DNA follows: TGTGCCAGCAGCCTCGACAGGGGTTACAATGAGCAGTTCTTC. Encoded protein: CASSLDRGYNEQFF.

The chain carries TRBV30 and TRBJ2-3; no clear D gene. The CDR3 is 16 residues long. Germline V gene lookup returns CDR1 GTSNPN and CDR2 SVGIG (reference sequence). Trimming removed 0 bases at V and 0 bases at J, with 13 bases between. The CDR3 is CAWSVSLTSSTDTQYF. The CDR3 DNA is TGTGCCTGGAGTGTTTCACTAACTTCTAGCACAGATACGCAGTATTTT.

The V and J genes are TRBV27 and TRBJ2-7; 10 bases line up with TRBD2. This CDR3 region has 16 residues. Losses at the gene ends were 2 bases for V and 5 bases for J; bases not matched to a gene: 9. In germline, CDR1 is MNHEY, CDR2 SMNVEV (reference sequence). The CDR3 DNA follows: TGTGCCAGCAGTTTACTAAGCGGGAGGGCCGCCAACGAGCAGTACTTC. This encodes CASSLLSGRAANEQYF.

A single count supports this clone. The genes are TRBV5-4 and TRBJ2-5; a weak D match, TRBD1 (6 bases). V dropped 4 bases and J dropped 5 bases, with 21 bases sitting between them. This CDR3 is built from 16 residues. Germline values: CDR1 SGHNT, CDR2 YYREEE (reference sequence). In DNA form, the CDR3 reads TGTGCCAGCAGCCCCGGTTTGGGGGCGTTTGTTGAGACCCAGTACTTC. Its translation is CASSPGLGAFVETQYF. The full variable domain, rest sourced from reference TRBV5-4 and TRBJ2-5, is ETGVTQSPTHLIKTRGQQVTLRCSSQSGHNTVSWYQQALGQGPQFIFQYYREEENGRGNFPPRFSGLQFPNYSSELNVNALELDDSALYLCASSPGLGAFVETQYFGPGTRLLVL.